A selection of T cell receptor beta chains follows, all from one sample in a study of metastatic and nonmetastatic thyroid tumors. TCRdb reprocessed the PCR reads via MiXCR. Here the sample spans tens of thousands of clones, roughly 17% being singletons. The sequencing sample was made of blood. Receptors originate from a male donor with papillary thyroid cancer or a benign thyroid nodule (not recorded which). Some clones in this sample may be carry-over from other donors' samples. Both conserved end residues are part of each CDR3. The order of the fields is V gene, J gene, clone size, D gene, CDR3 protein, CDR3 DNA. A D gene is named only where the DNA matches it firmly. Size is omitted from some rows. Given values are once, few, many or a class for expanded clones.

TRBV18	TRBJ1-1	many	TRBD1	CASSPRTGIDTEAFF	TGTGCCAGCTCACCCAGGACAGGAATCGACACTGAAGCTTTCTTT
TRBV7-6	TRBJ2-5	many	NA	CASSLAGYETQYF	TGTGCCAGCAGCTTAGCAGGGTACGAGACCCAGTACTTC
TRBV12-3/TRBV12-4	TRBJ2-1	many	NA	CASNKDSPNNEQFF	TGTGCCAGCAACAAGGACAGCCCGAACAATGAGCAGTTCTTC
TRBV5-1	TRBJ1-6	NA	NA	CASSLGDLSASPLHF	TGCGCCAGCAGCTTGGGGGACCTCAGTGCTTCACCCCTCCACTTT
TRBV11-2	TRBJ2-2	many	NA	CASSPRDIYTGELFF	TGTGCCAGCAGCCCACGGGACATCTACACCGGGGAGCTGTTTTTT
TRBV6-1	TRBJ2-3	many	NA	CASSEADGSGTDTQYF	TGTGCCAGCAGTGAAGCGGACGGTTCTGGCACAGATACGCAGTATTTT
TRBV7-7	TRBJ2-5	NA	TRBD2	CASSLVGGGSGETQYF	TGTGCCAGCAGCTTAGTTGGCGGGGGGTCCGGAGAGACCCAGTACTTC
TRBV4-2	TRBJ1-2	NA	TRBD1	CASSDHLTSTGGYYGYTF	TGTGCCAGCAGCGATCACCTCACTAGCACAGGGGGTTACTATGGCTACACCTTC
TRBV25-1	TRBJ1-2	many	NA	CASSEAWTDFGYGYTF	TGTGCCAGCAGTGAAGCCTGGACGGACTTTGGCTATGGCTACACCTTC
TRBV11-2	TRBJ2-3	NA	TRBD2	CASSLVVVGRPGTDTQYF	TGTGCCAGCAGCTTAGTGGTGGTCGGGAGGCCCGGTACAGATACGCAGTATTTT
TRBV7-6	TRBJ1-1	many	NA	CASSLSEGMNTEAFF	TGTGCCAGCAGCTTATCGGAAGGGATGAACACTGAAGCTTTCTTT
TRBV28	TRBJ2-7	NA	NA	CASSFGGTYEQYF	TGTGCCAGCAGTTTCGGCGGGACCTACGAGCAGTACTTC
TRBV20-1	TRBJ2-3	many	TRBD2	CSARVRASGASGTQYF	TGCAGTGCTAGAGTCAGGGCTAGCGGCGCTTCGGGTACGCAGTATTTT
TRBV30	TRBJ1-3	NA	NA	CAWSYNTGNTIYF	TGTGCCTGGAGTTATAATACTGGAAACACCATATATTTT
TRBV27	TRBJ1-2	NA	NA	CASRELQGWGGYTF	TGTGCCAGCAGGGAACTACAGGGATGGGGCGGCTACACCTTC
TRBV4-1	TRBJ2-5	NA	TRBD1	CASSRYPGQEDGAQYF	TGCGCCAGCAGCCGATATCCGGGACAGGAAGATGGGGCCCAGTACTTC
TRBV6-1	TRBJ2-7	few	NA	CAISVGGGESFYEQYF	TGTGCCATCAGTGTGGGTGGTGGGGAAAGTTTCTACGAGCAGTACTTC
TRBV27	TRBJ2-1	NA	TRBD2	CASTPGLAAYNEQFF	TGTGCCAGCACCCCGGGACTAGCGGCCTACAATGAGCAGTTCTTC
TRBV12-3/TRBV12-4	TRBJ2-7	NA	TRBD1	CASSLIGADRGAYEQYF	TGTGCCAGCAGTTTAATCGGGGCGGACAGGGGCGCCTACGAGCAGTACTTC
TRBV5-1	TRBJ2-3	many	NA	CASSLAAYTDTQYF	TGCGCCAGCAGCTTGGCGGCTTACACAGATACGCAGTATTTT
TRBV11-2	TRBJ2-3	many	TRBD2	CASSLVLAGGWGTQYF	TGTGCCAGCAGCTTAGTTCTAGCGGGGGGCTGGGGGACGCAGTATTTT